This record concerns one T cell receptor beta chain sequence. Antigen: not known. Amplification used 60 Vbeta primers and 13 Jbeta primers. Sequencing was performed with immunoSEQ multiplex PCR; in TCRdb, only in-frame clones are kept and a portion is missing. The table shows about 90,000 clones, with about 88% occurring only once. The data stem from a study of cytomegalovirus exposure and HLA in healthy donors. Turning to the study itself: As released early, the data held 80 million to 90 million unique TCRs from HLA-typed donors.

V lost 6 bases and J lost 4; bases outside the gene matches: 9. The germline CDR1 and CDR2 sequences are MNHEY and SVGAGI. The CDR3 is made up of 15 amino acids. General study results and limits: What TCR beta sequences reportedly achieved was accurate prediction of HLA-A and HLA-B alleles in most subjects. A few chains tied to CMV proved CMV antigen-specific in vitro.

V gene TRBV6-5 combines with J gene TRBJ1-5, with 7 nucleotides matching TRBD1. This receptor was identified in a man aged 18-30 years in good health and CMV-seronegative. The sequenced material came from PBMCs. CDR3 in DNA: TGTGCCAGCAGGACCGGGACAGCGAATAATCAGCCCCAGCATTTT. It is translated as CASRTGTANNQPQHF.